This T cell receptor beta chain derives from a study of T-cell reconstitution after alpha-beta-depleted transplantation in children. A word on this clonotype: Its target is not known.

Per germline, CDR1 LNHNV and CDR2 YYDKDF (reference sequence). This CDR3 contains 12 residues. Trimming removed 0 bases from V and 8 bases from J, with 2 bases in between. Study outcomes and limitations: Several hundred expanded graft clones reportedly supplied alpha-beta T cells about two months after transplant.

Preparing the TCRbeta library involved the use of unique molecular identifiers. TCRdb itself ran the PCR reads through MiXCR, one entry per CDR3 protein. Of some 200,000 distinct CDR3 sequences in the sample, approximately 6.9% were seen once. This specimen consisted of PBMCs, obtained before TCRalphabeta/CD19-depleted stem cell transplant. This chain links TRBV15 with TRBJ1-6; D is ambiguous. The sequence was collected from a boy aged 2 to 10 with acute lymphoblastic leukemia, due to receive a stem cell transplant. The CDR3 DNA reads TGTGCCACCAGCAGAGATGATTCACCCCTCCACTTT. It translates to CATSRDDSPLHF.